Sequencing of this T cell receptor (beta chain) was carried out in a study of response to subunit inactivated influenza vaccine. General observations from the study: Authors suggested seasonal influenza vaccinations each recruit few new T cells.

TCRdb independently ran MiXCR on the RT-PCR reads; one entry per CDR3 protein. This sample has 600,000 to 850,000 distinct CDR3 sequences; 14% occur once, and the top ten carry approximately 7.6%. This clonotype has just a few counts. Its target is unknown. V shed 5 bases and J 9 bases; nucleotides not matched to a gene: 7. Germline CDR1 reads SEHNR; CDR2 reads FQNEAQ (reference sequence). This CDR3 is 14 amino acids long. This receptor was identified in a man aged 50 to 59 who received an inactivated influenza vaccine. The material was PBMCs from blood, obtained 14 days before vaccination. The chain recombines TRBV7-9 with TRBJ1-4, with 9 bases that match TRBD1. The CDR3 bases are TGTGCCAGCAGCACCGGGACAGGGTCCCAAAAACTGTTTTTT. Its protein is CASSTGTGSQKLFF. The full variable domain, its missing parts supplied by reference TRBV7-9 and TRBJ1-4, is DTGVSQNPRHKITKRGQNVTFRCDPISEHNRLYWYRQTLGQGPEFLTYFQNEAQLEKSRLLSDRFSAERPKGSFSTLEIQRTEQGDSAMYLCASSTGTGSQKLFFGSGTQLSVL.